These 23 T cell receptor beta chains came from one sample sequenced in a study of shared clonotypes between healthy human individuals. TCRdb's copy holds only in-frame clones and misses some; the assay was immunoSEQ multiplex PCR. The data contain under 1,100,000 clones, around 74% of them seen just once; the ten biggest clones take up 1.4%. Sequenced material: memory CD4+ T cells sorted from blood. Subset described: CD45RA-negative fraction. Every receptor here comes from a young man in good health.

The chain couples TRBV28 to TRBJ1-5; a possible D gene is TRBD1 (5 bases). Germline V gives CDR1 MDHEN, CDR2 SYDVKM. Trimming left V 6 bases short and J 0 bases short, with 12 bases between. This CDR3 spans 15 amino acids. The CDR3 DNA is TGTGCCAGCAGAACAGGTTATAATAGCAATCAGCCCCAGCATTTT. Residues: CASRTGYNSNQPQHF.

This clone appeared once. The V call is TRBV18, the J call TRBJ1-3, with 7 bases that match TRBD1. Germline-derived CDR1 and CDR2 are KGHSH and LQKENI. With 6 bases clipped from V and 1 base from J, the junction kept 21 bases outside the gene matches. The CDR3 is made up of 20 amino acids. CDR3 amino acids: CASSTQRQGKVEISGNTIYF. CDR3 in DNA: TGTGCCAGCTCCACACAGCGACAGGGAAAAGTGGAGATTTCTGGAAACACCATATATTTT.

CDR3 in amino acids: CASSYSGDEQFF. The CDR3 nucleotides are TGTGCCAGCAGTTACTCCGGGGATGAGCAGTTCTTC. The V call is TRBV6-6, the J call TRBJ2-1; TRBD2 might be the D (5 bases). Germline V gene sequence: CDR1 MNHNY, CDR2 SVGAGI (reference sequence). V was pared by 0 bases and J by 8 bases, with 5 bases between. The CDR3 extends over 12 amino acids.

V is TRBV10-2 and J is TRBJ2-7, with D perhaps being TRBD1 or TRBD2 (5 bases each). The germline CDR1 and CDR2 sequences are WSHSY and SAAADI. The CDR3 is made up of 13 amino acids. Between the trimmed V and J ends, which lost 6 bases and 6 bases, there was a span of 15 bases. The CDR3 region is CASRPTRGREQYF. The CDR3 coding sequence is TGCGCCAGCAGGCCCACTAGGGGCCGCGAGCAGTACTTC.

This chain joins TRBV19 and TRBJ1-3; 7 bases fit TRBD1. The CDR3 runs 17 residues. After removal of 7 bases from V and 0 bases from J, the junction contained 12 bases not matched to a gene. Germline CDR1 reads LNHDA; CDR2 reads SQIVND (reference sequence). CDR3 loop: CASTGLRDSLSGNTIYF. The DNA for the CDR3 is TGTGCCAGTACGGGCCTCCGGGACAGCCTCTCTGGAAACACCATATATTTT.

V gene TRBV19 combines with J gene TRBJ1-5; 8 nucleotides align to TRBD1. There are 18 residues in the CDR3. The J segment lost 5 bases and the V segment lost 4 bases, leaving 16 bases of the junction unmatched. Germline CDR1 is LNHDA and CDR2 is SQIVND (reference sequence). The CDR3: CASSRLGTGTKTDQPQHF. In DNA, the CDR3 is TGTGCCAGTAGTAGGCTGGGGACAGGCACTAAAACAGATCAGCCCCAGCATTTT.

This sequence joins TRBV29-1 and TRBJ2-1; tentatively, D is TRBD1 (5 bases). The CDR3 sequence is 15 residues long. V lost 7 bases and J 3 bases, leaving 19 bases between the germline ends. Germline V gene lookup returns CDR1 SQVTM and CDR2 ANQGSEA. In nucleotides, the CDR3 is TGCAGCGCTTCGACAGAACGAGACAGCTACAATGAGCAGTTCTTC. It codes for CSASTERDSYNEQFF.

The chain carries TRBV28 and TRBJ2-7; 10 nucleotides match TRBD1. Trimming at V came to 5 bases and at J to 2 bases, leaving 6 bases not matched to a gene. The CDR3 totals 15 residues. Germline assignment: CDR1 MDHEN and CDR2 SYDVKM. DNA for the CDR3: TGTGCCAGCAGTGTAGGGACAGGGGTAGCCTACGAGCAGTACTTC. Its translation is CASSVGTGVAYEQYF.

The chain carries TRBV4-1 and TRBJ1-2, with 10 bases aligning to TRBD1. J lost 2 bases, V lost 2 bases, and 5 bases had no gene match. This CDR3 contains 16 residues. The germline gives CDR1 MGHRA, CDR2 YSYEKL. CDR3 amino acids: CASSQPGQGQNYGYTF. The CDR3, as DNA: TGCGCCAGCAGCCAACCGGGACAGGGGCAGAACTATGGCTACACCTTC.

This chain connects TRBV10-3 to TRBJ2-3; D possibly uses TRBD1 or TRBD2 (5 bases each). The ends were cut back, 9 bases at V and 4 bases at J, with 14 bases in the middle. The germline gives CDR1 ENHRY, CDR2 SYGVKD. This CDR3 comprises 13 residues. The CDR3 is CAITDRGADTQYF. The CDR3 DNA sequence: TGTGCCATAACGGACCGGGGCGCAGATACGCAGTATTTT.

This rearrangement joins TRBV15 to TRBJ1-4; D is uncertain. The CDR3 is 16 amino acids. Trimming left V 0 bases short and J 0 bases short, with 8 bases between. CDR1 and CDR2 from the germline V gene are LNHNV and YYDKDF (reference sequence). The CDR3 region has the DNA TGTGCCACCAGCAGAGATTCAGGAGCAACTAATGAAAAACTGTTTTTT. The encoded protein is CATSRDSGATNEKLFF. Drawing the rest from reference TRBV15 and TRBJ1-4, the complete variable domain is DAMVIQNPRYQVTQFGKPVTLSCSQTLNHNVMYWYQQKSSQAPKLLFHYYDKDFNNEADTPDNFQSRRPNTSFCFLDIRSPGLGDTAMYLCATSRDSGATNEKLFFGSGTQLSVL.

The chain is built from TRBV7-9 and TRBJ1-4; possible D gene TRBD1, 6 bases. Germline loops: CDR1 SEHNR, CDR2 FQNEAQ (reference sequence). V was pared by 3 bases and J by 3 bases, with 11 bases between. There are 15 residues in the CDR3. As DNA, the CDR3 is TGTGCCAGCAGCTTGCTCGAGGGGGCTAATGAAAAACTGTTTTTT. It encodes CASSLLEGANEKLFF.

The chain uses TRBV5-4 and TRBJ2-2; 7 bases agree with TRBD1. The CDR3 runs 16 residues. With V trimmed by 4 bases and J by 4 bases, 10 bases remained unmatched. Looked up from germline, CDR1 is SGHNT and CDR2 is YYREEE (reference sequence). CDR3 DNA: TGTGCCAGCAGCGTGGACGGGACAGTAGGCACCGGGGAGCTGTTTTTT. Translated: CASSVDGTVGTGELFF.

The chain couples TRBV9 to TRBJ2-3; D unclear. V was pared by 0 bases and J by 4 bases, with 18 bases between. CDR3 length equals 17 residues. From germline, CDR1 is SGDLS and CDR2 YYNGEE. Here the CDR3 DNA reads TGTGCCAGCAGCGTAGTCTATAGGAGAATCCCCTCAGATACGCAGTATTTT. Amino acids: CASSVVYRRIPSDTQYF.

This clone was counted only a few times. The V call is TRBV11-2, the J call TRBJ2-3, with D possibly being TRBD2 (5 bases). Germline assignment: CDR1 SGHAT and CDR2 FQNNGV. V was pared by 2 bases and J by 0 bases, with 6 bases between. The CDR3 spans 14 residues. The CDR3 reads CASSLLASTDTQYF. DNA for the CDR3: TGTGCCAGCAGCTTACTAGCTAGCACAGATACGCAGTATTTT.

CDR3 protein: CASSHSGTANSPLHF. The CDR3, as DNA: TGCGCCAGCAGCCATTCCGGGACAGCGAATTCACCCCTCCACTTT. The rearrangement links TRBV4-3 to TRBJ1-6, with 7 bases lining up with TRBD1. The CDR3 runs to 15 residues. Germline CDR1 and CDR2: LGHNA and YSLEER. J was trimmed by 7 bases and V by 3 bases; bases with no gene match: 6.

V is TRBV2 and J is TRBJ2-4; D perhaps matches TRBD2 (7 bases). This CDR3 has 13 residues. V dropped 6 bases and J dropped 8 bases, with 14 bases sitting between them. Germline CDR1 and CDR2: SNHLY and FYNNEI. CDR3 loop: CASRNREGDIQYF. CDR3 in DNA: TGTGCCAGCAGAAACAGGGAGGGGGACATTCAGTACTTC.

Points on this clone: This may come from a read error, since a much larger clone is one base off. V gene TRBV7-6 combines with J gene TRBJ2-7; D is perhaps TRBD1 (6 bases). Germline values: CDR1 SGHVS, CDR2 FNYEAQ. Between the trimmed V and J ends, which lost 2 bases and 2 bases, there was a span of 7 bases. The CDR3 is made up of 13 amino acids. CDR3 residues: CASSLNRAYEQYF. The CDR3 DNA reads TGTGCCAGCAGCTTAAACAGGGCCTACGAGCAGTACTTC.

CDR3 nucleotides: TGTGCCAGCAGTAAAAAAGGGAACTATGGCTACACCTTC. Translated: CASSKKGNYGYTF. This sequence joins TRBV6-1 and TRBJ1-2; D gene unclear. The V end lost 5 bases, the J end lost 2 bases, and 9 bases lay between the germline ends. The CDR3 runs 13 residues. The germline V gene has CDR1 MNHNS and CDR2 SASEGT.

The chain recombines TRBV7-3 with TRBJ1-6, with 10 bases matching TRBD1. Germline lookup yields CDR1 SGHTA and CDR2 FQGTGA. The CDR3 is made up of 16 amino acids. V shed 5 bases, J shed 7 bases, and the junction held 8 bases outside the gene matches. CDR3 DNA: TGTGCCAGCAGCGGAAGAAAGACAGGGGGCAATTCACCCCTCCACTTT. This gives the protein CASSGRKTGGNSPLHF.

This clone appeared many times. This sample also contains other DNA sequences that code for the same CDR3. The chain recombines TRBV5-1 with TRBJ2-1; D remains ambiguous. The CDR3 has 15 amino acids. Germline CDR1 SGHRS, CDR2 YFSETQ. Trimming removed 0 bases at V and 0 bases at J, with 7 bases between. The CDR3 coding sequence is TGCGCCAGCAGCTTGGGCAGATCCTCCTACAATGAGCAGTTCTTC. It translates to CASSLGRSSYNEQFF.

The genes are TRBV6-6 and TRBJ1-2; D gene uncertain. The CDR3 totals 12 residues. Germline V gene lookup returns CDR1 MNHNY and CDR2 SVGAGI (reference sequence). The ends were cut back, 4 bases at V and 7 bases at J, with 10 bases in the middle. The CDR3 DNA follows: TGTGCCAGCAGTTCCCCTAAAGGTGGCTACACCTTC. Translation gives CASSSPKGGYTF.

The J gene is TRBJ2-7, the V gene TRBV7-3, with D unclear. The CDR3 is 14 residues long. Germline assignment: CDR1 SGHTA and CDR2 FQGTGA. V lost 5 bases and J 2 bases, leaving 13 bases between the germline ends. Here the CDR3 reads CASSPDQPPYEQYF. CDR3 sequence (DNA): TGTGCCAGCAGCCCGGACCAACCGCCCTACGAGCAGTACTTC.